This T cell receptor beta chain was obtained from a study of T cells in Graves' hyperthyroidism and ophthalmopathy (dated by TCRdb to between 2017 and 2020). The study in broad terms: Peripheral blood was sampled at the time of initial diagnosis, prior to any treatment. TCR V-J signatures able to tell the groups apart were searched for in a discovery cohort of 100 patients, of whom around 43 had Graves' ophthalmopathy and some 60 had stable Graves' hyperthyroidism. Prospective prediction of ophthalmopathy was tested in an independent validation cohort of approximately 18 hyperthyroidism patients and approximately 17 patients who later progressed to ophthalmopathy. For training and testing, the 100 or so patients in the discovery cohort were randomly divided in a 7:3 ratio. Thyroid tissue and blood T-cell repertoires from six Graves' hyperthyroidism patients were also compared in the study. After blood sampling, hyperthyroidism patients were treated with methimazole at a starting dose of 30 mg daily, and ophthalmopathy patients were treated with high-dose intravenous methylprednisolone. TCR Vbeta CDR3 sequencing of around 130 peripheral blood samples (fewer than 45 ophthalmopathy, 75 hyperthyroidism and approximately 17 progressor patients) is reported in the paper. The research as a whole found: Most expanded thyroid clonotypes (frequency above 0.001) were also detected in blood, a finding suggesting that blood repertoires may reflect thyroid immune responses. Sample size was not statistically predetermined, and investigators were not blinded to group allocation. In validation, the model predicted progression to ophthalmopathy with 55% to 71% sensitivity and around 72% specificity, a median of 6.5 months before onset. In cross-validation, a model built on a 13 V-J signature told ophthalmopathy apart from stable hyperthyroidism with 85% to 90% sensitivity and around 81% specificity, and in testing the same model reached 80%/75%.

A few counts support this clonotype. Its cognate antigen has yet to be identified. Qualities for individual bases were not recorded, and no much larger clone is one base off. The CDR3 runs 13 amino acids, cysteine and phenylalanine included. Of the read, only the CDR3 DNA is kept; its 39 bases are in frame from base 1. Based on the germline V gene, the CDR1 and CDR2 sequences are SGHDT and YYEEEE. V is pruned by 3 bases and J by 5 bases, leaving 0 bases of the junction without a gene match. Amplification of TCR beta CDR3 regions was carried out from RNA transcripts. The TCR CDR3 was subjected to a first round of RT-PCR using the HTBI primer set and the Qiagen OneStep RT-PCR kit. Libraries were constructed in a second round of multiplex PCR, after which size selection and purification were performed. Paired-end sequencing of the libraries was performed with 100 bp reads on an Illumina HiSeq2000. As for the original processing: SOAPnuke was used to process the raw data, removing reads that contained adapters or uncalled bases, had a mean Phred below 15, or lacked an exact match to the constant primer or identifier. COPE v1.2.5 was used to merge the high-quality paired reads, and each unique nucleotide sequence was defined as a clonotype. MiTCR v1.1 was used to align the clonotypes against IMGT TRBV, TRBD and TRBJ reference segments. Only V-J combinations with frequency above 0.0001, covering about 99% of repertoires, were analysed. A TCS score was defined as the ratio of F50 (clonal expansion) to E x V (chaos), with BLOSUM62-based TCRdist applied between CDR3 peptides within each V-J. Welch's t-statistics and random forest reduced just over 500 V-J features to fewer than 15, which were used in a naive Bayes classifier (R e1071). The public reads were reprocessed in TCRdb via fastp at Q25 and MiXCR, keeping in-frame beta chains. Rows with a matching CDR3 protein are joined into one entry that keeps the most common DNA and genes. The V and J calls reflect TCRdb's pipeline rather than the authors' work. Recorded for this sample are 250,000 or so distinct CDR3 sequences; 13% to 15% of them occurred a single time. Clones ranked in the top ten supply around 30% of the sample.

Hyperthyroidism patients were newly diagnosed, had a disease duration of under 2 months, and were aged 18 to 65 years. Exclusion was applied to patients with uncontrolled infections, other autoimmune diseases, pregnancy or lactation. Diagnoses relied on clinical symptoms, serum thyroxine and TRAb, thyroid ultrasound and orbital computed tomography. Blood from progressor patients was collected at the time of first diagnosis with hyperthyroidism, before any ophthalmopathy symptoms had appeared. PBMCs were isolated from about 9.2 ml of fresh peripheral blood by Ficoll-Paque density gradient centrifugation. Progressor patients were defined as those initially diagnosed with Graves' hyperthyroidism in whom ophthalmopathy developed during follow-up. Total RNA was extracted with Trizol reagent, and quality was checked on an Agilent 2100 Bioanalyzer.

This chain joins TRBV5-6 to TRBJ2-2, with 8 central nucleotides matching TRBD1. The specimen was blood. The clonotype was recovered from a woman between 45 and 65 years old with Graves' hyperthyroidism that later progressed to Graves' ophthalmopathy. The nucleotide sequence reads TGTGCCAGCAGCTGGGACAGGACCGGGGAGCTGTTTTTT. This translates into CASSWDRTGELFF. Here the CDR3 is joined to the reference TRBV5-6 and TRBJ2-2 genes, and the full variable domain is: DAGVTQSPTHLIKTRGQQVTLRCSPKSGHDTVSWYQQALGQGPQFIFQYYEEEERQRGNFPDRFSGHQFPNYSSELNVNALLLGDSALYLCASSWDRTGELFFGEGSRLTVL.